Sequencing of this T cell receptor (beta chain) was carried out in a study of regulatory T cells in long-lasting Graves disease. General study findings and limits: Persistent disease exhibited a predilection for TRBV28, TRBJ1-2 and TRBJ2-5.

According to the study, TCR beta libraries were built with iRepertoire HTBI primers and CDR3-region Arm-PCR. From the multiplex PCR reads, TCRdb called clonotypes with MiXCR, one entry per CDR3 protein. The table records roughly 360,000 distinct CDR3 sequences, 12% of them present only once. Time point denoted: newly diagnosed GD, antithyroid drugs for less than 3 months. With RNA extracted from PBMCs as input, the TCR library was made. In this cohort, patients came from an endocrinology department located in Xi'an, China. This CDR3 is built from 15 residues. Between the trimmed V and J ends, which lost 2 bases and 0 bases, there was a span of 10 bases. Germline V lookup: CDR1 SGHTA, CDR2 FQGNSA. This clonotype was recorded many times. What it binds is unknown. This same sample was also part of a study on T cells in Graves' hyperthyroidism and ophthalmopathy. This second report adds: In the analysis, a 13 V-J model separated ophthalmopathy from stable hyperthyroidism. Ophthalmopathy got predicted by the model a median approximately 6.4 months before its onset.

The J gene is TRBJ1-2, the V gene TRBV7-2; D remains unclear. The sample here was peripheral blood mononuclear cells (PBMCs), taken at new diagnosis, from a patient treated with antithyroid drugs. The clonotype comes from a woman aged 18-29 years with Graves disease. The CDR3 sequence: CASSLRGPANYGYTF. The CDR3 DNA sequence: TGTGCCAGCAGCTTACGCGGGCCTGCTAACTATGGCTACACCTTC.